This entry concerns a single T cell receptor beta chain. The sample holds many counts of this clonotype. Its target antigen remains unknown. It has no much larger one-base neighbor in the sample; base qualities were not kept. TCR beta CDR3 regions were amplified from RNA transcripts. The first round of RT-PCR for the TCR CDR3 was performed with the HTBI primer set and the Qiagen OneStep RT-PCR kit. Libraries were constructed in a second round of multiplex PCR, after which size selection and purification were carried out. The libraries were sequenced on an Illumina HiSeq2000 using paired-end 100 bp reads. Per the source publication's procedure: SOAPnuke was used to process the raw data, with reads discarded if the reads contained adapters or uncalled bases, had a mean Phred below 15, or lacked an exact constant-primer or identifier match. COPE v1.2.5 was used to merge high-quality paired reads, and clonotypes were defined as unique nucleotide sequences. MiTCR v1.1 was used to align clonotypes to the IMGT TRBV, TRBD and TRBJ reference segments. The analysis was restricted to V-J combinations with a frequency above 0.0001, which together covered 99% to 99.2% of the repertoires. A TCS score was defined as the ratio of F50 (clonal expansion) to E x V (chaos), with BLOSUM62-based TCRdist applied between CDR3 peptides within each V-J. Welch's t-statistics and random forest reduced fewer than 550 V-J features to 13, which were used in a naive Bayes classifier (R e1071). TCRdb ran its own pipeline on the public reads, namely fastp trimming at Q25 and MiXCR clone calling, and kept in-frame beta chains. Every CDR3 protein is listed once, alongside the most common genes and DNA of its rows. It is TCRdb's table, rather than the study itself, that gives the V and J calls and clone size. The sample table lists fewer than 500,000 distinct CDR3 sequences, roughly 14% of them with a count of one. Jointly, the top ten make up under 15% of the sample.

These data originate in a study of T cells in Graves' hyperthyroidism and ophthalmopathy (dated by TCRdb to between 2018 and 2020). Background for the entire study: Peripheral blood samples were taken at initial diagnosis, before any treatment was given. A discovery cohort of roughly 100 patients, 43 with Graves' ophthalmopathy and under 60 with stable Graves' hyperthyroidism, was used to find distinguishing TCR V-J signatures. Whether ophthalmopathy could be predicted prospectively was tested in an independent validation cohort made up of about 20 hyperthyroidism patients plus 17 patients who later progressed to ophthalmopathy. For training and testing, the roughly 93 patients in the discovery cohort were randomly divided in a 7:3 ratio. In six Graves' hyperthyroidism patients, the study also compared T-cell repertoires from thyroid tissue with T-cell repertoires from blood. Once sampling was done, hyperthyroidism patients were given methimazole at a starting dose of 30 mg daily, whereas ophthalmopathy patients were given high-dose intravenous methylprednisolone. The paper describes TCR Vbeta CDR3 sequencing of some 130 peripheral blood samples, made up of 43 ophthalmopathy patients, roughly 72 hyperthyroidism patients and approximately 17 progressor patients. What the research found in general, with its limitations: In cross-validation, a model built on a 13 V-J signature told ophthalmopathy apart from stable hyperthyroidism with over 85% sensitivity and about 81% specificity, and in testing the same model reached 80%/75%. In validation, progression to ophthalmopathy was predicted by the model with roughly 69% sensitivity and just over 72% specificity, a median of roughly six months before onset. No statistical method was used to fix the sample size in advance, and group allocation was not hidden from the investigators. Blood samples also contained most of the expanded thyroid clonotypes (frequency above 0.001), which suggests that blood repertoires may reflect thyroid immune responses.

The germline V gene (reference sequence) supplies CDR1 SEHNR and CDR2 FQNEAQ. Cut back by 4 bases and 4 bases, the V and J ends lie 10 bases apart. Counted from cysteine to phenylalanine, this CDR3 has 14 amino acids. CDR3 DNA is the only sequence kept; it has 42 bases, read in frame from the first base. Ophthalmopathy patients had moderately to severely active disease, with a Clinical Activity Score of 3 or more, a NOSPECS grade of 4 or more, and a disease duration of less than 3 months. The study excluded patients with uncontrolled infections, other autoimmune diseases, pregnancy or lactation. Diagnoses were based on clinical symptoms, serum thyroxine and TRAb, thyroid ultrasound and orbital computed tomography. Ficoll-Paque density gradient centrifugation was used to isolate PBMCs from around 10 ml of fresh peripheral blood. Total RNA was extracted with Trizol reagent, and quality was checked on an Agilent 2100 Bioanalyzer.

This clonotype was sampled from a man younger than 35 with Graves' ophthalmopathy. The sequencing input was blood. The V and J genes are TRBV7-9 and TRBJ1-4, with a tentative D gene TRBD1 over 5 matching bases. The DNA is as follows: TGTGCCAGCAGCTCGGGGCCATATAATGAAAAACTGTTTTTT. Translated, it gives CASSSGPYNEKLFF. Outside the CDR3, residues come from the reference TRBV7-9 and TRBJ1-4 proteins, so the full variable domain is: DTGVSQNPRHKITKRGQNVTFRCDPISEHNRLYWYRQTLGQGPEFLTYFQNEAQLEKSRLLSDRFSAERPKGSFSTLEIQRTEQGDSAMYLCASSSGPYNEKLFFGSGTQLSVL.